What follows are 16 T cell receptor beta chains derived from one specimen sequenced in a study of molecular identifiers for immune sequencing clone quantification. TCRdb re-derived calls from the PCR reads in MiXCR, one entry per CDR3 protein. The repertoire holds some 650,000 distinct CDR3 sequences, with just under 20% as singletons. Input material: naive CD8+ T cells from blood, with Jurkat cell RNA spiked in. Subset noted: FACS-sorted CD8+CD4-CCR7+CD45RA+ naive T cells. Every receptor here comes from a human donor in good health. Some libraries in this study had Jurkat cell RNA spiked in.

The chain employs TRBV6-5 and TRBJ1-1; D ambiguous. Germline V gene sequence: CDR1 MNHEY, CDR2 SVGAGI. The CDR3 consists of 14 residues. Trimming shortened V by 6 bases and J by 1 base, and 12 bases separated the two germline ends. In nucleotides, the CDR3 is TGTGCCAGCAGCCACCAGGCTACGAACACTGAAGCTTTCTTT. It codes for CASSHQATNTEAFF.

On this clonotype: This could be a read error, since a much larger clone is one nucleotide away. This chain connects TRBV6-6 to TRBJ2-1; TRBD1 might be the D (5 bases). The CDR3 runs to 17 residues. Per the germline V gene, CDR1 is MNHNY and CDR2 is SVGAGI (reference sequence). CDR3 coding DNA: TGTGCCAGCGGTTACTCTGTTGGACAAGATAACTACAATGAGCAGTTTTTC. Its protein is CASGYSVGQDNYNEQFF.

Ten or more counts support this clonotype. The chain carries TRBV7-9 and TRBJ2-3; unclear D gene. The CDR3 is made up of 14 amino acids. CDR1 and CDR2 (germline): SEHNR, FQNEAQ (reference sequence). V was clipped by 3 bases and J by 1 base, with 8 bases between them. As DNA, the CDR3 is TGTGCCAGCAGCTTCCGCTCTGGCACAGATACGCAGTATTTT. Residues: CASSFRSGTDTQYF.

The sample holds many counts of this clonotype. This sequence joins TRBV28 and TRBJ1-2, with a possible D match to TRBD1 (6 bases). Germline V lookup: CDR1 MDHEN, CDR2 SYDVKM. The V end lost 5 bases, the J end lost 4 bases, and 23 bases lay between the germline ends. The CDR3 totals 17 residues. The CDR3 nucleotides read TGTGCCAGCAGTCCCCGCTACCTACAGGGCGCGGGCTATGGCTACACCTTC. It specifies CASSPRYLQGAGYGYTF.

A word on this clonotype: A much larger clonotype is one base distant, so this may be a read error. V usage is TRBV6-2 or TRBV6-3 and J usage is TRBJ2-7; D is possibly TRBD1 (6 bases). Germline values: CDR1 MNHEY, CDR2 SVGEGT. The CDR3 totals 13 residues. CDR3 in amino acids: CASSYGDNYGQYF. The CDR3 bases are TGTGCCAGCAGTTACGGGGACAACTACGGGCAGTACTTC.

This clonotype was seen repeatedly, ten times or more. The chain links TRBV2 to TRBJ1-2; D not resolved. From germline, CDR1 is SNHLY and CDR2 FYNNEI. The germline V and J ends were trimmed by 4 bases and 3 bases, with 15 bases remaining between them. This CDR3 is 15 amino acids long. In DNA form, the CDR3 reads TGTGCCAGCAGTGCCTCCCGGCAGTCATACTATGGCTACACCTTC. It codes for CASSASRQSYYGYTF.

The table lists this clonotype with many counts. The chain couples TRBV5-7 to TRBJ2-3; 8 bases are shared with TRBD2. TRBV5-7 has ORF status, its function being uncertain. The CDR3 runs to 18 residues. V dropped 0 bases and J dropped 2; count of bases not matched to a gene: 11. CDR3 loop: CASSLEAGGRTYTDTQYF. CDR3 DNA sequence: TGTGCCAGCAGCTTGGAGGCGGGGGGCCGCACCTACACAGATACGCAGTATTTT.

As regards this clonotype: A read error may be the cause here, since a much bigger clone is one base away. This sequence joins TRBV27 and TRBJ2-2, with a tentative D call TRBD2 (5 bases). The CDR3 length is 14 residues. CDR1 is MNHEY and CDR2 is SMNVEV in the germline V gene (reference sequence). This CDR3 is CASSLIENTGELSF. CDR3 DNA sequence: TGTGCCAGCAGTTTAATAGAGAACACCGGGGAGCTGTCTTTT.

The V gene is TRBV7-8, the J gene TRBJ2-1; D could derive from TRBD1 or TRBD2 (5 bases each). V was cut by 0 bases and J by 6 bases, with 9 bases left in between. Germline CDR1 reads SGHVS; CDR2 reads FQNEAQ. The CDR3 runs to 14 residues. For the CDR3, the DNA is TGTGCCAGCAGCTTAGCGGGGGTTGGCAATGAGCAGTTCTTC. This encodes CASSLAGVGNEQFF. The whole variable domain, filled in from reference TRBV7-8 and TRBJ2-1, reads GAGVSQSPRYKVAKRGQDVALRCDPISGHVSLFWYQQALGQGPEFLTYFQNEAQLDKSGLPSDRFFAERPEGSVSTLKIQRTQQEDSAVYLCASSLAGVGNEQFFGPGTRLTVL.

This clonotype came up many times. The rearrangement joins TRBV7-9 to TRBJ2-3, with 13 bases lining up with TRBD2. The V and J ends lost 4 bases and 0 bases, in that order; junction bases with no gene match: 1. Germline V gives CDR1 SEHNR, CDR2 FQNEAQ (reference sequence). The CDR3 runs 16 residues. The DNA for the CDR3 is TGTGCCAGCAGCTGGACTAGCGGGGGAAGCACAGATACGCAGTATTTT. Translation gives CASSWTSGGSTDTQYF.

This clonotype appeared a few times. The chain combines TRBV24-1 with TRBJ2-3, with TRBD2 identical over 10 bases. Losses at the gene ends were 0 bases for V and 2 bases for J; bases not matched to a gene: 13. Germline loops: CDR1 KGHDR, CDR2 SFDVKD. The length of the CDR3 is 20 residues. The CDR3 here is CATSDLHGEREGLITDTQYF. The CDR3 DNA is TGTGCCACCAGTGATTTGCATGGGGAGCGGGAGGGCCTGATCACAGATACGCAGTATTTT.

This clonotype was detected only a few times. The CDR3, as DNA: TGTGCCAGTAGTATCGCGCGGCGGCCATCGACTGAAGCTTTCTTT. Encoded protein: CASSIARRPSTEAFF. The rearrangement joins TRBV19 to TRBJ1-1, with no clear D. The V and J ends lost 3 bases and 5 bases respectively, with 16 bases between them. Germline CDR1 reads LNHDA; CDR2 reads SQIVND (reference sequence). This CDR3 region has 15 residues.

The rearrangement uses TRBV7-9 and TRBJ2-2, with 9 bases identical to TRBD2. Germline V gene data show CDR1 as SEHNR and CDR2 as FQNEAQ (reference sequence). This CDR3 comprises 18 residues. V was clipped by 5 bases and J by 1 base; unmatched bases: 11. The CDR3 loop is CASSLWVAGAKNTGELFF. As DNA, the CDR3 is TGTGCCAGCAGCCTCTGGGTAGCGGGAGCCAAGAACACCGGGGAGCTGTTTTTT.

At least ten counts were recorded for this clonotype. The V gene is TRBV20-1, the J gene TRBJ1-1; D is ambiguous. The V end lost 1 base, the J end lost 3 bases, and 12 bases lay between the germline ends. The CDR3 is made up of 14 amino acids. CDR1 and CDR2 (germline): DFQATT, SNEGSKA (reference sequence). The CDR3 nucleotides are TGCAGTGCTAGAGGGGTCAGCTCCTACACTGAAGCTTTCTTT. Translation: CSARGVSSYTEAFF.

This sequence joins TRBV7-2 and TRBJ2-1; 9 bases are shared with TRBD2. The CDR3 has 16 amino acids. Looked up from germline, CDR1 is SGHTA and CDR2 is FQGNSA. Losses at the gene ends were 6 bases for V and 3 bases for J; bases not matched to a gene: 9. Here the CDR3 reads CASSVLAGDNYNEQFF. CDR3 DNA: TGTGCCAGCAGTGTCTTAGCGGGGGACAACTACAATGAGCAGTTCTTC.

In its sample, this clonotype was seen many times. The chain recombines TRBV5-5 with TRBJ1-6; D may be TRBD1 (6 bases). Trimming shortened V by 4 bases and J by 7 bases, and 6 bases separated the two germline ends. The CDR3 loop spans 12 amino acids. Germline CDR1 and CDR2: SGHKS and YYEKEE (reference sequence). The DNA for the CDR3 is TGTGCCAGCAGCGGGGGCAATTCACCCCTCCACTTT. Translation: CASSGGNSPLHF.